The clone carrying this TCR beta chain came up a few times. The data are from a study of early T cells in non-severe SARS-CoV-2 infection. Across the study: Sequencing used unsorted whole-blood bulk RNA, so chains lack pairing.

Molecules of cDNA were individually given unique molecular identifiers that were attached to them. TCRdb re-analysed the 5' RACE reads in MiXCR, keeping a single row per CDR3 protein. In the table there are about 55,000 distinct CDR3 sequences, 13% of which are singletons. V dropped 1 base and J dropped 2 bases, with 7 bases sitting between them. Germline V gene data show CDR1 as SEHNR and CDR2 as FQNEAQ (reference sequence). The CDR3 covers 14 residues. The J gene is TRBJ2-3, the V gene TRBV7-9; D is unresolved. This TCR was sampled from an adult who was a healthcare worker with PCR-confirmed SARS-CoV-2 infection or an uninfected control (not recorded which). The source material was whole blood, sampled at baseline. CDR3 amino acids: CASSLDGNTDTQYF. For the CDR3, the DNA is TGTGCCAGCAGCTTAGACGGCAACACAGATACGCAGTATTTT.